This T cell receptor beta chain comes out of a study of cytomegalovirus exposure and HLA in healthy donors. Vbeta (60) and Jbeta (13) primers were used in the PCR. TCRdb keeps only in-frame clones here, not all; method: immunoSEQ multiplex PCR. The sample lists approximately 190,000 clones, 75% to 90% occurring once. Regarding this clone: The antigen is not known.

Study-wide results and caveats: It is likely that the observed cluster of highly shared sequence variants was a sequencing artifact.

CDR1 is MNHEY and CDR2 is SVGAGI in the germline V gene. This CDR3 spans 14 amino acids. With 8 bases removed from V and 4 bases from J, the gap between germline ends came to 16 bases. The specimen sequenced was PBMCs. The gene calls are TRBV6-5 and TRBJ2-3, with unresolved D. This sequence was found in a woman aged 45 to 65 in good health and CMV-seropositive. CDR3 nucleotides: TGTGCCAGCGGCGTAAGGTGGGCCCCAGATACGCAGTATTTT. This translates into CASGVRWAPDTQYF.